These 6 T cell receptor beta chains share one sample of origin, sequenced in a study of blood T cell repertoires in COVID-19. Using immunoSEQ multiplex PCR, the repertoire was profiled, and TCRdb retains in-frame clones only, with some absent. The sample records 130,000 to 150,000 clones, around nine tenths being singletons. Sequencing used peripheral blood. The receptors shown here come from a woman in her fifties or sixties with active or convalescent COVID-19.

The J gene is TRBJ2-1, the V gene TRBV28; 12 bases map to TRBD2. The J segment lost 4 bases and the V segment lost 5 bases, leaving 6 bases of the junction unmatched. Germline V CDR1 and CDR2: MDHEN, SYDVKM. The CDR3 runs to 16 residues. The CDR3 sequence is CASSPGLAGSYNEQFF. The CDR3 nucleotides read TGTGCCAGCAGTCCTGGACTAGCGGGATCTTACAATGAGCAGTTCTTC.

The chain is built from TRBV5-5 and TRBJ1-2, with D unclear. Trimming shortened V by 0 bases and J by 3 bases, and 12 bases separated the two germline ends. The germline V gene encodes CDR1 SGHKS and CDR2 YYEKEE (reference sequence). The CDR3 is 15 residues long. The CDR3 region has the DNA TGTGCCAGCAGCTTGGTAGAGGGCGCAGACTATGGCTACACCTTC. It codes for CASSLVEGADYGYTF.

This clone was counted a single time. The rearrangement uses TRBV7-2 and TRBJ1-1; weak D call: TRBD1 (5 bases). V was pared by 5 bases and J by 4 bases, with 11 bases between. Germline V CDR1 and CDR2: SGHTA, FQGNSA. The CDR3 contains 13 residues. The CDR3 DNA follows: TGTGCCAGCAGCCCTGGGAGGGGCACTGAAGCTTTCTTT. It yields the protein CASSPGRGTEAFF.

The gene calls are TRBV2 and TRBJ1-1; D gene ambiguous. Germline CDR1 reads SNHLY; CDR2 reads FYNNEI. Trimming shortened V by 7 bases and J by 4 bases, and 10 bases separated the two germline ends. The CDR3 sequence is 12 residues long. CDR3 coding DNA: TGTGCCAGCATTGGAGAGGGCACTGAAGCTTTCTTT. Translated, it gives CASIGEGTEAFF.

The chain couples TRBV9 to TRBJ1-6, with 7 nucleotides matching TRBD1. There are 15 residues in the CDR3. Trimming at V came to 4 bases and at J to 9 bases, leaving 10 bases not matched to a gene. The germline CDR1 and CDR2 sequences are SGDLS and YYNGEE. This CDR3 reads CASSPATGQVSPLHF. CDR3 DNA: TGTGCCAGCAGCCCCGCGACAGGGCAGGTTTCACCCCTCCACTTT.

This clone was recorded a few times. The CDR3 nucleotides are TGTGCCAGCAGCTTAAGAAACAGGGACGGGGCCAACGTCCTGACTTTC. It translates to CASSLRNRDGANVLTF. The chain employs TRBV7-8 and TRBJ2-6; D perhaps matches TRBD1 (6 bases). This CDR3 has 16 amino acids. Germline lookup yields CDR1 SGHVS and CDR2 FQNEAQ. Trimming removed 2 bases from V and 4 bases from J, with 12 bases in between.